Each of the 31 T cell receptor beta chains below was sequenced from the same sample in a study of CD8+CD57+ T cells in acquired aplastic anemia. All sequencing subjects had displayed CD8+CD57+ cell expansion on flow cytometry. Profiling of TCR beta VDJ combinations and CDR3 sequences used genomic DNA as template. TCRdb passed the reads through MiXCR, listing each CDR3 protein once. Of about 160,000 distinct CDR3 sequences detected, around half appear once; the ten largest clones hold about 30%. Sample: sorted CD4+, CD8+, or CD8+CD57+ T cells (not recorded which) from PBMCs. The receptors shown here come from a human donor with aplastic anemia.

This clonotype has only a few counts. The chain is built from TRBV2 and TRBJ1-1; D gene ambiguous. The CDR3 has 14 amino acids. V gave up 2 bases and J gave up 7 bases, with 14 bases separating them. Germline V lookup: CDR1 SNHLY, CDR2 FYNNEI. CDR3 DNA: TGTGCCAGCAGTGAACGCAGCACCAGGCGTGAAGCTTTCTTT. Protein sequence: CASSERSTRREAFF.

This clonotype was counted many times. The rearrangement uses TRBV2 and TRBJ2-7; D not resolved. Germline loops: CDR1 SNHLY, CDR2 FYNNEI. Trimming took 5 bases from V and 0 from J, leaving 5 bases between them. CDR3 length: 12 residues. The CDR3 is CASSPPSYEQYF. The CDR3 bases are TGTGCCAGCAGTCCCCCCTCCTACGAGCAGTACTTC.

On this clonotype: Given a much more abundant clone one base away, this may be a read error. The genes are TRBV5-4 and TRBJ2-3; perhaps D is TRBD1 or TRBD2 (5 bases each). With 1 base removed from V and 6 bases from J, the gap between germline ends came to 9 bases. CDR1 and CDR2 from the germline V gene are SGHNT and YYREEE (reference sequence). The CDR3 sequence is 13 residues long. The CDR3: CASSLSEGDTQYF. CDR3 nucleotides: TGTGCCAGCAGCTTGAGTGAGGGGGATACGCAGTATTTT.

This clonotype appeared many times. This chain links TRBV6-5 with TRBJ2-3; D could derive from TRBD1 or TRBD2 (6 bases each). V was clipped by 4 bases and J by 6 bases, with 11 bases between them. The CDR3 covers 13 residues. The germline CDR1 and CDR2 sequences are MNHEY and SVGAGI. As DNA, the CDR3 is TGTGCCAGCAGTTCACAAGGGGGGGATACGCAGTATTTT. It yields the protein CASSSQGGDTQYF.

This clonotype came up many times. The rearrangement joins TRBV12-3 or TRBV12-4 to TRBJ1-1, with a tentative D call TRBD1 (6 bases). This CDR3 is built from 19 residues. The V end lost 6 bases, the J end lost 5 bases, and 31 bases lay between the germline ends. In DNA form, the CDR3 reads TGTGCCAGCAGCCAGGGTTCGTTCGGCGGGGGCAACCCTTGGACTGAAGCTTTCTTT. Residues: CASSQGSFGGGNPWTEAFF.

The V gene is TRBV11-2, the J gene TRBJ2-1, with 9 bases matching TRBD1. There are 14 residues in the CDR3. J was trimmed by 7 bases and V by 7 bases; bases with no gene match: 8. Germline CDR1 SGHAT, CDR2 FQNNGV. The DNA for the CDR3 is TGTGCCAGCACCCCCGGGACAGGGCTGAATGAGCAGTTCTTC. Amino acids: CASTPGTGLNEQFF.

This clonotype was seen repeatedly, ten times or more. The genes are TRBV11-3 and TRBJ1-4, with 8 positions matching TRBD1. The CDR3 length is 15 residues. Germline V gives CDR1 SGHNT, CDR2 YENEEA. The V segment lost 1 base and the J segment 5 bases; nucleotides outside the gene matches: 3. DNA for the CDR3: TGTGCCAGCAGCTTAGTGGGGACAGGAAATGAAAAACTGTTTTTT. It codes for CASSLVGTGNEKLFF.

The genes are TRBV20-1 and TRBJ2-5; D not resolved. Germline V gene data show CDR1 as DFQATT and CDR2 as SNEGSKA (reference sequence). Trimming removed 2 bases at V and 2 bases at J, with 12 bases between. There are 14 residues in the CDR3. The CDR3 nucleotides read TGCAGTGCTAGACCTGACTTGCGGCAAGAGACCCAGTACTTC. It codes for CSARPDLRQETQYF.

This clonotype came up many times. This rearrangement joins TRBV7-2 to TRBJ1-5; no reliable D call. The germline CDR1 and CDR2 sequences are SGHTA and FQGNSA. Trimming took 3 bases from V and 5 from J, leaving 8 bases between them. CDR3 length: 13 residues. The CDR3 DNA reads TGTGCCAGCAGCTTCTCCTTTCATCAGCCCCAGCATTTT. Translated: CASSFSFHQPQHF.

This clonotype has a handful of counts. This chain links TRBV20-1 with TRBJ1-6; the D gene is possibly TRBD1 (6 bases). V was shortened by 2 bases and J by 5 bases, with 10 bases between the two germline ends. CDR1 DFQATT and CDR2 SNEGSKA come from the germline V gene (reference sequence). There are 14 residues in the CDR3. The CDR3 loop reads CSARRDIHNSPLHF. As DNA, the CDR3 is TGCAGTGCTAGACGGGACATCCATAATTCACCCCTCCACTTT.

CDR3 bases: TGTGCCAGTACGGACAGGTCGAACACTGAAGCTTTCTTT. Translating gives CASTDRSNTEAFF. V and J are TRBV19 and TRBJ1-1; 7 nucleotides line up with TRBD1. V shed 7 bases and J 1 base; nucleotides not matched to a gene: 3. CDR3 length: 13 amino acids. From germline, CDR1 is LNHDA and CDR2 SQIVND (reference sequence).

This clonotype showed up many times. V and J are TRBV5-4 and TRBJ2-2; the match to TRBD2 covers 9 bases. J gave up 5 bases and V 5 bases, and 7 bases lay outside the gene matches. The germline V gene has CDR1 SGHNT and CDR2 YYREEE (reference sequence). CDR3 length: 15 residues. The DNA of the CDR3 is TGTGCCAGCAGTTTTCCAGCGGGAGGAACCGGGGAGCTGTTTTTT. Translating it yields CASSFPAGGTGELFF.

This clonotype was recorded many times. CDR3 nucleotides: TGTGCCAGCAGCTCCTGGGGTTCACCCCTCCACTTT. It encodes CASSSWGSPLHF. The V call is TRBV11-3, the J call TRBJ1-6; D gene ambiguous. The CDR3 length is 12 residues. V lost 4 bases and J 9 bases, leaving 7 bases between the germline ends. Germline CDR1 reads SGHNT; CDR2 reads YENEEA.

This clonotype was seen ten or more times. The chain combines TRBV6-5 with TRBJ1-5; no firm D call. Germline V gene lookup returns CDR1 MNHEY and CDR2 SVGAGI. The CDR3 has 15 residues. Between the trimmed V and J ends, which lost 2 bases and 2 bases, there was a span of 10 bases. The CDR3 nucleotides read TGTGCCAGCAGTTACGAGGGAGTCGGCAATCAGCCCCAGCATTTT. This gives the protein CASSYEGVGNQPQHF.

The rearrangement joins TRBV10-2 to TRBJ2-3, with 7 bases identical to TRBD2. V lost 3 bases and J lost 11; bases outside the gene matches: 11. CDR1 and CDR2 from the germline V gene are WSHSY and SAAADI. The CDR3 runs 14 residues. CDR3 in amino acids: CASSEPLGGDQQYF. CDR3 sequence (DNA): TGCGCCAGCAGTGAACCCCTGGGAGGGGATCAGCAGTATTTT.

V gene TRBV7-9 combines with J gene TRBJ2-7; a possible D gene is TRBD1 (6 bases). Trimming shortened V by 9 bases and J by 2 bases, and 17 bases separated the two germline ends. The CDR3 has 14 residues. Germline loops: CDR1 SEHNR, CDR2 FQNEAQ (reference sequence). The CDR3 is CASSPLTGPYEQYF. DNA for the CDR3: TGTGCCAGTAGTCCGCTAACAGGGCCCTACGAGCAGTACTTC.

The rearrangement links TRBV30 to TRBJ2-7; 7 positions agree with TRBD1. The CDR3 has 12 residues. The germline gives CDR1 GTSNPN, CDR2 SVGIG (reference sequence). Trimming cost V 3 bases and J 3 bases; bases outside gene matches: 2. CDR3 residues: CAWRTGFYEQYF. CDR3 nucleotides: TGTGCCTGGAGGACAGGGTTCTACGAGCAGTACTTC. Full variable domain (outside the CDR3, taken from reference TRBV30 and TRBJ2-7): SQTIHQWPATLVQPVGSPLSLECTVEGTSNPNLYWYRQAAGRGLQLLFYSVGIGQISSEVPQNLSASRPQDRQFILSSKKLLLSDSGFYLCAWRTGFYEQYFGPGTRLTVT.

The V and J genes are TRBV29-1 and TRBJ2-1, with TRBD2 identical over 7 bases. The CDR3 is 13 amino acids. Germline V CDR1 and CDR2: SQVTM, ANQGSEA. With V trimmed by 1 base and J by 4 bases, 1 base remained unmatched. Here the CDR3 reads CSVEGSGYNEQFF. The DNA of the CDR3 is TGCAGCGTTGAAGGTAGCGGGTACAATGAGCAGTTCTTC.

With regard to this clonotype: It may be a read error: a sequence one base away is much more abundant. The rearrangement links TRBV6-1 to TRBJ1-1, with 7 nucleotides matching TRBD1. The CDR3 extends over 15 amino acids. Germline CDR1 is MNHNS and CDR2 is SASEGT. The CDR3 here is CASTPQGPWDTGAFF. For the CDR3, the DNA is TGTGCCAGCACGCCACAGGGGCCCTGGGACACTGGAGCTTTCTTT.

V usage is TRBV19 and J usage is TRBJ2-3; D uncertain. CDR1 is LNHDA, CDR2 SQIVND, per germline (reference sequence). V lost 4 bases and J lost 1, with 6 bases in between. The CDR3 contains 13 residues. The DNA for the CDR3 is TGTGCCAGTAGTACGACACGCACAGATACGCAGTATTTT. Protein product: CASSTTRTDTQYF. The variable domain in full, with the rest retrieved from reference TRBV19 and TRBJ2-3, is DGGITQSPKYLFRKEGQNVTLSCEQNLNHDAMYWYRQDPGQGLRLIYYSQIVNDFQKGDIAEGYSVSREKKESFPLTVTSAQKNPTAFYLCASSTTRTDTQYFGPGTRLTVL.

This clonotype was detected ten times or more. CDR3 in DNA: TGTGCCATCAAGCACAGTCAAGACCAACAAGAGACCCAGTACTTC. Translation gives CAIKHSQDQQETQYF. The chain joins TRBV10-3 to TRBJ2-5; D is undetermined. In germline, CDR1 is ENHRY, CDR2 SYGVKD. V was shortened by 7 bases and J by 2 bases, with 17 bases between the two germline ends. The length of the CDR3 is 15 residues.

The chain combines TRBV9 with TRBJ1-2; D is ambiguous. The CDR3 runs 13 residues. The germline V gene has CDR1 SGDLS and CDR2 YYNGEE. V lost 0 bases and J lost 4, with 7 bases in between. CDR3 nucleotide sequence: TGTGCCAGCAGCGTAGAGGCCAGCTATGGCTACACCTTC. It codes for CASSVEASYGYTF. Supplemented by reference TRBV9 and TRBJ1-2, the full variable domain reads DSGVTQTPKHLITATGQRVTLRCSPRSGDLSVYWYQQSLDQGLQFLIQYYNGEERAKGNILERFSAQQFPDLHSELNLSSLELGDSALYFCASSVEASYGYTFGSGTRLTVV.

Points on this clonotype: With a much larger clone just one base away, this may be a read error. V usage is TRBV6-1 and J usage is TRBJ2-3; 7 bases agree with TRBD1. This CDR3 contains 14 residues. Germline V lookup: CDR1 MNHNS, CDR2 SASEGT. J lost 9 bases, V lost 6 bases, and 12 bases had no gene match. The CDR3 DNA sequence: TGTGCCAGCAGCCCCGGGACAGAAGGGGAGACGCAGTATTTT. Translating gives CASSPGTEGETQYF.

This clonotype has just a few counts. The V and J genes are TRBV19 and TRBJ2-7; 10 nucleotides line up with TRBD1. Looked up from germline, CDR1 is LNHDA and CDR2 is SQIVND (reference sequence). The CDR3 totals 14 residues. The J segment lost 4 bases and the V segment lost 7 bases, leaving 7 bases of the junction unmatched. The CDR3 nucleotides are TGTGCCAGTACACCGAGGACAGGGGGGTACGAGCAGTACTTC. Translation gives CASTPRTGGYEQYF.

This clonotype has a handful of counts. The CDR3 spells CASGGTGMLSGELFF. The CDR3, as DNA: TGTGCCAGCGGAGGGACAGGGATGTTGTCCGGGGAGCTGTTTTTT. This rearrangement joins TRBV25-1 to TRBJ2-2; TRBD1 matches 9 bases. Trimming at V came to 8 bases and at J to 6 bases, leaving 10 bases not matched to a gene. Germline values: CDR1 MGHDK, CDR2 SYGVNS. The CDR3 extends over 15 amino acids. Filled out from reference TRBV25-1 and TRBJ2-2, the complete variable domain reads EADIYQTPRYLVIGTGKKITLECSQTMGHDKMYWYQQDPGMELHLIHYSYGVNSTEKGDLSSESTVSRIRTEHFPLTLESARPSHTSQYLCASGGTGMLSGELFFGEGSRLTVL.

The chain joins TRBV11-2 to TRBJ1-4, with D perhaps matching TRBD1 (5 bases). V shed 6 bases and J shed 6 bases, with 17 bases lying between them. The CDR3 length is 15 residues. Germline V gene data show CDR1 as SGHAT and CDR2 as FQNNGV. CDR3 nucleotides: TGTGCCAGCAGGGGTAGGACGCGGGGCTATGAAAAACTGTTTTTT. Amino acid sequence: CASRGRTRGYEKLFF.

There are many counts of this clonotype. The CDR3 region has the DNA TGTGCCAGCAGTGAGGCAGGGGCGGCAGATACGCAGTATTTT. Translation gives CASSEAGAADTQYF. The chain is built from TRBV2 and TRBJ2-3; D may be TRBD1 (6 bases). Trimming took off 3 bases at V and 4 bases at J, with 11 bases between the two ends. The CDR3 extends over 14 amino acids. CDR1 SNHLY and CDR2 FYNNEI come from the germline V gene.

V usage is TRBV6-4 and J usage is TRBJ2-3; D possibly corresponds to TRBD1 (6 bases). V lost 10 bases to trimming and J lost 3 bases, with 14 bases between them. The CDR3 spans 13 residues. Germline CDR1 is MRHNA and CDR2 is SNTAGT. The CDR3 reads CATAQGSTDTQYF. In nucleotides, the CDR3 is TGTGCCACCGCACAGGGAAGTACAGATACGCAGTATTTT.

The genes are TRBV7-9 and TRBJ1-6, with D hard to call. CDR3 length equals 13 residues. V was pared by 5 bases and J by 6 bases, with 8 bases between. Germline lookup yields CDR1 SEHNR and CDR2 FQNEAQ (reference sequence). The CDR3 region has the DNA TGTGCCAGCAGCCAAGAACTTAATTCACCCCTCCACTTT. This gives the protein CASSQELNSPLHF.

CDR3 protein: CASTYHRLTGSTDTQYF. The CDR3 DNA reads as TGTGCCAGCACCTACCACCGGCTTACGGGTAGCACAGATACGCAGTATTTT. The J gene is TRBJ2-3, the V gene TRBV6-1; D gene ambiguous. The CDR3 length is 17 residues. V gave up 7 bases and J gave up 0 bases, with 20 bases separating them. Germline V CDR1 and CDR2: MNHNS, SASEGT.

The chain couples TRBV5-1 to TRBJ1-2; no reliable D call. CDR3 length equals 13 residues. Germline V lookup: CDR1 SGHRS, CDR2 YFSETQ. The ends were cut back, 1 base at V and 5 bases at J, with 9 bases in the middle. Here the CDR3 reads CASSLSEVYGYTF. As DNA, the CDR3 is TGCGCCAGCAGCTTGTCGGAAGTGTATGGCTACACCTTC.